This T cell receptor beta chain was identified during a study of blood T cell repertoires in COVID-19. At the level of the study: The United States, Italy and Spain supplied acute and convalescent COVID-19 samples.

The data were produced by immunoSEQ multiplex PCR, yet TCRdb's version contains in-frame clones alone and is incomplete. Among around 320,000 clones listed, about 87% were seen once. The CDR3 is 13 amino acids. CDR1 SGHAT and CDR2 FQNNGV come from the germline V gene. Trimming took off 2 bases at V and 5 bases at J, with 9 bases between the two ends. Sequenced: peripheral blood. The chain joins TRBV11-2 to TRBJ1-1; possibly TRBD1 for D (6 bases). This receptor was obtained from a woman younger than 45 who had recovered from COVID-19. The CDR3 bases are TGTGCCAGCAGCTTACAAACAGGGACTGAAGCTTTCTTT. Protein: CASSLQTGTEAFF.